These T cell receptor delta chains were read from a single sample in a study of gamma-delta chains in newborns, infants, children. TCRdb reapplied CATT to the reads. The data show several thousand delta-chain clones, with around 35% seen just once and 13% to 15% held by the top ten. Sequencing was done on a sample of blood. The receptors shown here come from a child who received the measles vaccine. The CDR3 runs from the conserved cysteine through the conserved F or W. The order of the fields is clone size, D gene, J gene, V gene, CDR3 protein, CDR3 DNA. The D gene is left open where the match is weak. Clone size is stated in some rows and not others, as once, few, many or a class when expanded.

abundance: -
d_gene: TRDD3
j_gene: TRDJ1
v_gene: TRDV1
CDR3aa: CALGELGEFLTGGYRDDKLIF
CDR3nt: TGTGCTCTTGGGGAACTAGGGGAGTTTCTTACCGGGGGATACAGAGACGATAAACTCATCTTT

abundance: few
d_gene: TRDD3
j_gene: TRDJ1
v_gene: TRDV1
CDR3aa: CALGESKAFTWGIPFVDKLIF
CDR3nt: TGTGCTCTTGGGGAATCCAAGGCCTTTACATGGGGGATACCGTTCGTCGATAAACTCATCTTT

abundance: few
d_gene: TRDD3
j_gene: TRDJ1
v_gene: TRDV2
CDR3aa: CACDTLWGIPAYTDKLIF
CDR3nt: TGTGCCTGTGACACCCTCTGGGGGATACCGGCGTACACCGATAAACTCATCTTT

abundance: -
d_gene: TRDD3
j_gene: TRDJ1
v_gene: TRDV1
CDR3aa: CALGELMGPFFPGILGTPKLIF
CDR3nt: TGTGCTCTTGGGGAACTCATGGGCCCCTTTTTCCCGGGGATACTAGGGACCCCAAAACTCATCTTT

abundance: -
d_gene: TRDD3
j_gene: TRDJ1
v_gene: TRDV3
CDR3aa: CAFRNSDWGILADKLIF
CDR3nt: TGTGCCTTTCGCAACTCTGACTGGGGGATACTTGCCGATAAACTCATCTTT

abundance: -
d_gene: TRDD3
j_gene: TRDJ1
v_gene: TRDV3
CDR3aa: CAFPGLGDFPYTDKLIF
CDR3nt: TGTGCCTTTCCAGGGCTGGGGGACTTCCCTTACACCGATAAACTCATCTTT

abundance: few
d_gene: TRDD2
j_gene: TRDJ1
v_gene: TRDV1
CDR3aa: CALGELSSSYPKLTF
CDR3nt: TGTGCTCTTGGGGAGTTAAGTTCTTCCTACCCTAAACTCACCTTT

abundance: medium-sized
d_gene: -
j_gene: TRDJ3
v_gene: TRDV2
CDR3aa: CACDTPGYSSLHSWDTRQMFF
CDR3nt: TGTGCCTGTGACACTCCCGGATACTCGTCCCTTCACTCCTGGGACACCCGACAGATGTTTTTC

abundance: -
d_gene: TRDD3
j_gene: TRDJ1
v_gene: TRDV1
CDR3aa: CALGSTSQFFGGPQDTDKLIF
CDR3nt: TGTGCTCTTGGTAGCACGTCCCAATTTTTTGGGGGACCCCAGGACACCGATAAACTCATCTTT

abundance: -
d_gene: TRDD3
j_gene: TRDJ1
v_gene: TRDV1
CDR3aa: CALGELGYWGPTDKLIF
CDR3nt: TGTGCTCTTGGGGAACTAGGCTACTGGGGGCCAACCGATAAACTCATCTTT